This is a list of T cell receptor beta chains from one sample in a study of blood T cell repertoires in COVID-19. Sequenced by immunoSEQ multiplex PCR; TCRdb stores in-frame clones only, minus some. The sample holds 250,000 or so clones, approximately 82% seen once. The sequencing input was peripheral blood. These receptors came from a young man who had recovered from COVID-19. CDR3s include the opening cysteine and the closing phenylalanine or tryptophan. D genes are given only for firm matches. Clone size is given for some rows only: seen once, a few or many times, or a class if the clone is expanded.

j_call,d_call,clone_size,v_call,cdr3_nt,cdr3_aa
TRBJ1-3,NA,NA,TRBV28,TGTGCCAGCAGTTTTGGACAGCCCGGAAACACCATATATTTT,CASSFGQPGNTIYF
TRBJ1-1,NA,NA,TRBV7-3,TGTGCCAGCAGCCCTTACGGAGGGGACAACACTGAAGCTTTCTTT,CASSPYGGDNTEAFF
TRBJ2-2,NA,NA,TRBV25-1,TGTGCCAGCAGTGACGTATCTAGCGTGTACACCGGGGAGCTGTTTTTT,CASSDVSSVYTGELFF
TRBJ1-1,TRBD1,NA,TRBV19,TGTGCCAGTAGTATTTCAAGGACAGGGGACCAATCATTT,CASSISRTGDQSF
TRBJ1-2,NA,NA,TRBV6-5,TGTGCCAGCAGGGGGAGCTATGGCTACACCTTC,CASRGSYGYTF
TRBJ2-2,NA,NA,TRBV6-1,TGTGCCAGCACCGGGAACGGGGAGCTGTTTTTT,CASTGNGELFF
TRBJ2-3,NA,NA,TRBV19,TGTGCCAGTAGTATCATTAGCAACACAGATACGCAGTATTTT,CASSIISNTDTQYF
TRBJ1-6,NA,NA,TRBV7-9,TGTGCCAGCAGTCGTCTAACAGGAAGCCTTGATTCACCCCTCCACTTT,CASSRLTGSLDSPLHF
TRBJ1-4,NA,NA,TRBV19,TGTGCCAGTAGTGCAGGCAGGAGGGATGAAAAACTGTTTTTT,CASSAGRRDEKLFF
TRBJ2-1,TRBD1,NA,TRBV19,TGTGCCAGTAGTATGAGCCGGACAGGGAGTGAGCAGTTCTTC,CASSMSRTGSEQFF
TRBJ2-3,TRBD2,NA,TRBV5-4,TGTGCCAGCAGCTCTACTAGCGGAGGGGGTACGCAGTATTTT,CASSSTSGGGTQYF
TRBJ2-6,NA,NA,TRBV28,TGTGCCAGCAGTTTAGGCGGCTCTGGGGCCAACGTCCTGACTTTC,CASSLGGSGANVLTF
TRBJ1-1,NA,few,TRBV19,TGTGCCAGTTCGCAGGGTTTGGGGACTGAAGCTTTCTTT,CASSQGLGTEAFF
TRBJ2-1,NA,NA,TRBV11-1,TGTGCCAGCAGCGATAACAGGGACAATGAGCAGTTCTTC,CASSDNRDNEQFF
TRBJ2-6,NA,NA,TRBV3-1/TRBV3-2,TGTGCCACCGGGAAGGGTCAGATCGCCGGGGCCAACGTCCTGACTTTC,CATGKGQIAGANVLTF
TRBJ1-5,TRBD1,NA,TRBV27,TGTGCCAGCAGTTTATATTGGGCGCCAACGGACAGGGGGAATCAGCCCCAGCATTTT,CASSLYWAPTDRGNQPQHF
TRBJ2-7,NA,NA,TRBV3-1/TRBV3-2,TGTGCCAGCAGCCAAGATAGGGGTAGCGGCCCTCCGAGGGTTCAAGTTCGGTACTTC,CASSQDRGSGPPRVQVRYF
TRBJ2-1,NA,NA,TRBV9,TGTGCCAGCACCCCCCTAGCACTCACTCCCTACAATGAGCAGTTCTTC,CASTPLALTPYNEQFF
TRBJ2-3,NA,NA,TRBV6-4,TGTGCCAGCAAGGGGGACATCGACACAGATACGCAGTATTTT,CASKGDIDTDTQYF
TRBJ1-6,TRBD1,once,TRBV7-9,TGTGCCAGCAGCTTAGCCCCAGGGGGCGTTAATAATTCACCCCTCCACTTT,CASSLAPGGVNNSPLHF
TRBJ2-3,NA,NA,TRBV5-6,TGTGCCAGCAGCTGGGGACTCACTAGCACAGATACGCAGTATTTT,CASSWGLTSTDTQYF
TRBJ1-5,NA,NA,TRBV18,TGTGCCAGCTCACCGGACACCCCCAAGCTGCCCCAGCATTTT,CASSPDTPKLPQHF
TRBJ2-2,NA,NA,TRBV4-2,TGTGCCAGCAGCCAAGAGCAGGGGAACACCGGGGAGCTGTTTTTT,CASSQEQGNTGELFF
TRBJ1-1,NA,NA,TRBV5-1,TGCGCCAGCAGCTTGGGTCAGGAAGTGGGTGAAGCTTTCTTT,CASSLGQEVGEAFF
TRBJ2-1,NA,NA,TRBV3-1/TRBV3-2,TGTGCCAGCAGCCATCACTCCGGGACTCCGGATACTGAGCAGTTCTTC,CASSHHSGTPDTEQFF
TRBJ2-3,NA,NA,TRBV18,TGTGCCAGCTCAGAACAGGGTTCGTATTTT,CASSEQGSYF
TRBJ1-6,NA,few,TRBV2,TGTGCCAGCAGTTTGGAAGGACAAAAGAATTCACCCCTCCACTTT,CASSLEGQKNSPLHF
TRBJ2-1,TRBD2,NA,TRBV7-3,TGTGCCAGCAGCCCAACGGGGGGGCTGGTTTTTGAGCAGTTCTTC,CASSPTGGLVFEQFF
TRBJ1-1,NA,many,TRBV14,TGTGCCAGCAGCTTGACAGCGAACACTGAAGCTTTCTTT,CASSLTANTEAFF
TRBJ1-3,NA,NA,TRBV6-5,TGTGCCAGCACGGCGGTGTCTGGAAACACCATATATTTT,CASTAVSGNTIYF
TRBJ2-1,NA,NA,TRBV19,TGTGCCAGTAGTATAGGGGGCGGCCTGGTCTTC,CASSIGGGLVF
TRBJ2-3,NA,NA,TRBV11-2,TGTGCCAGCAGCTTACGTCCCTTCACAGATACGCAGTATTTT,CASSLRPFTDTQYF
TRBJ2-7,TRBD1,NA,TRBV5-4,TGTGCCAGCAGCCTGGGACAGGGAGGCTACGAGCAGTACTTC,CASSLGQGGYEQYF
TRBJ1-5,NA,NA,TRBV7-9,TGTGCCAGCAGCTCGGGGGATCAGCCCCAGCATTTT,CASSSGDQPQHF
TRBJ1-6,NA,NA,TRBV5-5,TGTGCCAGCAGTTCACACAGCCGTGTGGGGCCCATTTCACCCCTCCACTTT,CASSSHSRVGPISPLHF
TRBJ1-2,NA,NA,TRBV19,TGTGCCAGTAGTGAAGGGAGTGTTCGGTATGGCTACACCTTC,CASSEGSVRYGYTF
TRBJ2-1,TRBD2,NA,TRBV19,TGTGCCAGTAGCCACAACGGGGGGGACAATGAGCAGTTCTTC,CASSHNGGDNEQFF
TRBJ2-5,NA,many,TRBV6-5,TGTGCCAGCAGTCACCCCGGGGACAAGACCCAGTACTTC,CASSHPGDKTQYF
TRBJ1-2,NA,NA,TRBV5-5,TGTGCCAGCAGACCCGCCAGGGGTCCTAACTATGGCTACACCTTC,CASRPARGPNYGYTF
TRBJ2-7,NA,NA,TRBV4-1,TGCGCCAGCAGCCAAGACGACGGGCCCGGGGGTTACGAGCAGTACTTC,CASSQDDGPGGYEQYF